Shown below are 8 T cell receptor beta chains from a single sample sequenced in a study of beta chain features in type 1 diabetes. Expressed TCRB transcripts got sequenced, as all isolated RNA was reverse transcribed. Assay: immunoSEQ multiplex PCR; the TCRdb copy retains only in-frame clones and omits some. This table has some 150,000 clones, about 10% appearing once. The sample taken for sequencing was naive CD4+ T cells from blood. These receptors were obtained from a man between 18 and 35 years old in good health.

This clone has only a few counts. This chain joins TRBV30 and TRBJ2-5, with TRBD2 as a possible D gene (7 bases). The germline V and J ends were trimmed by 0 bases and 4 bases, with 15 bases remaining between them. Per germline, CDR1 GTSNPN and CDR2 SVGIG (reference sequence). The CDR3 loop spans 15 amino acids. The CDR3: CAWSVGGGVGETQYF. CDR3 nucleotides: TGTGCCTGGAGTGTAGGAGGGGGGGTAGGAGAGACCCAGTACTTC.

The CDR3 region has the DNA TGTGCCATCAGTGAGGGTAGCGGGGGGGCCAGGGAGCAGTACTTC. It translates to CAISEGSGGAREQYF. The chain combines TRBV10-3 with TRBJ2-7; TRBD2 matches 11 bases. The CDR3 has 15 amino acids. V lost 2 bases, J lost 7 bases, and 7 bases stayed unmatched. Germline loops: CDR1 ENHRY, CDR2 SYGVKD.

J is TRBJ2-1 and V is TRBV5-4, with 9 bases that match TRBD2. This CDR3 is built from 15 residues. CDR1 is SGHNT and CDR2 is YYREEE in the germline V gene (reference sequence). With 0 bases clipped from V and 2 bases from J, the junction kept 0 bases outside the gene matches. CDR3 in amino acids: CASSLGGGAYNEQFF. The CDR3 coding sequence is TGTGCCAGCAGCTTGGGCGGGGGGGCCTACAATGAGCAGTTCTTC.

This clone was counted between two and nine times. This chain uses TRBV21-1 with TRBJ2-7; whether TRBD2, the table's D call, matches the DNA was not checked. TRBV21-1 is marked as a pseudogene. The length of the CDR3 is 13 residues. The CDR3 DNA reads TGTGCCAGCAGCAATTGTCTCCCTTACGAGCAGTACTTC. Amino acids: CASSNCLPYEQYF.

This clone came up a few times. The rearrangement uses TRBV2 and TRBJ2-7, with a possible D match to TRBD1 (6 bases). Germline V lookup: CDR1 SNHLY, CDR2 FYNNEI. The CDR3 is 12 residues long. The V and J ends lost 6 bases and 2 bases respectively, with 8 bases between them. The CDR3 region is CASRTGPYEQYF. DNA for the CDR3: TGTGCCAGCAGGACAGGCCCCTACGAGCAGTACTTC.

This clone was observed a handful of times. V gene TRBV9 combines with J gene TRBJ2-3; the D gene is possibly TRBD2 (6 bases). Germline-derived CDR1 and CDR2 are SGDLS and YYNGEE. Trimming removed 4 bases at V and 3 bases at J, with 15 bases between. The CDR3 covers 15 residues. The CDR3 reads CASSPEGLQTDTQYF. CDR3 DNA: TGTGCCAGCAGCCCCGAGGGACTGCAGACAGATACGCAGTATTTT. The full variable domain, its missing parts supplied by reference TRBV9 and TRBJ2-3, is DSGVTQTPKHLITATGQRVTLRCSPRSGDLSVYWYQQSLDQGLQFLIQYYNGEERAKGNILERFSAQQFPDLHSELNLSSLELGDSALYFCASSPEGLQTDTQYFGPGTRLTVL.

This clone was seen a handful of times. This chain links TRBV6-1 with TRBJ1-2, with 10 bases lining up with TRBD1. There are 13 residues in the CDR3. The V and J ends lost 6 bases and 8 bases, in that order; junction bases with no gene match: 6. Germline assignment: CDR1 MNHNS and CDR2 SASEGT. This chain's CDR3 is CASRDDRGQGYTF. CDR3 coding DNA: TGTGCCAGCAGGGACGACAGGGGGCAAGGCTACACCTTC.

J is TRBJ2-1 and V is TRBV10-3; D gene ambiguous. Trimming removed 2 bases at V and 8 bases at J, with 16 bases between. The CDR3 runs to 15 residues. Germline V gives CDR1 ENHRY, CDR2 SYGVKD. The CDR3 protein is CAISEGSKVADEQFF. As DNA, the CDR3 is TGTGCCATCAGTGAGGGTTCCAAAGTCGCGGATGAGCAGTTCTTC.